These T cell receptor beta chains were read from a single sample in a study of regulatory T cells in long-lasting Graves disease. MiXCR, applied by TCRdb to the multiplex PCR reads, yields one record per CDR3 protein. The table includes around 230,000 distinct CDR3 sequences, about 16% detected once. The specimen comprised peripheral blood mononuclear cells (PBMCs), sampled at new diagnosis, from a patient treated with antithyroid drugs. The receptors derive from a female donor with Graves disease. CDR3s include the opening cysteine and the closing phenylalanine or tryptophan. The D gene is left open where the match is weak. Part of the rows lack a size; the others show once, few, many or a class for expanded clones.

v_call	d_call	j_call	clone_size	cdr3_nt	cdr3_aa
TRBV18	-	TRBJ2-7	many	TGTGCCAGCTCACCTACGGACATCCGAACGGGCTACGAGCAGTACTTC	CASSPTDIRTGYEQYF
TRBV5-4	TRBD1	TRBJ1-2	-	TGTGCCAGCAGCCGACAGGGGGCTCACTATGGCTACACCTTC	CASSRQGAHYGYTF
TRBV7-9	-	TRBJ2-5	-	TGTGCCAGCAGCTCCCTGGGCAGGGGTGGGCGGCAAGAGACCCAGTACTTC	CASSSLGRGGRQETQYF
TRBV7-9	-	TRBJ2-1	-	TGTGCCAGCAGCTTAGAAGGCATCGGAGACAATGAGCAGTTCTTC	CASSLEGIGDNEQFF
TRBV12-3/TRBV12-4	-	TRBJ1-6	-	TGTGCCAGCAGTTTTCAACATTTGAATTCACCCCTCCACTTT	CASSFQHLNSPLHF
TRBV11-2	TRBD2	TRBJ2-3	many	TGTGCCAGCAGCTTAGGTCTCTCTAGCGGGTTTAGCACAGATACGCAGTATTTT	CASSLGLSSGFSTDTQYF
TRBV2	TRBD2	TRBJ2-1	-	TGTGCCAGCAGCCCCGGGACTAGCGGCTTCCACAATGAGCAGCTCTTC	CASSPGTSGFHNEQLF
TRBV7-2	-	TRBJ1-1	many	TGTGCCAGCAGCTCACGGACAGAAGTGAACACTGAAGCTTTCTTT	CASSSRTEVNTEAFF
TRBV24-1	TRBD2	TRBJ2-7	many	TGTGCCACCAGTTCACGACGCGCGGGAGGGGGCGAGCAGTACTTC	CATSSRRAGGGEQYF
TRBV15	-	TRBJ2-1	few	TGTGCCACCAGTGAAGGACCCTACAATGGGCAGTTCTTC	CATSEGPYNGQFF
TRBV2	TRBD2	TRBJ2-7	many	TGTGCCAGCAGAGAGCGGGAGTTTAACTACGAGCAGTACTTC	CASREREFNYEQYF
TRBV20-1	-	TRBJ2-3	-	TGCAGTGCTAGATGGGGGGGGGGCCTGACAGATACGCAGTATTTT	CSARWGGGLTDTQYF
TRBV2	-	TRBJ2-1	once	TGTGCCAGCAGTGTGCGCACTCGCTACAATGAGCAGTTCTTC	CASSVRTRYNEQFF
TRBV3-1	-	TRBJ1-1	-	TGTGCCAGCAGCCATGATCCCGGAGCCATGAACACTGAAGCTTTCTTT	CASSHDPGAMNTEAFF
TRBV11-2	-	TRBJ1-4	many	TGTGCCAGCAGCCCGGACAGTGGGGAAAAACTGTTTTTT	CASSPDSGEKLFF
TRBV28	TRBD2	TRBJ2-7	many	TGTGCCAGCAGTTCTCTAGGGAGGGCATCCCCCTACGAGCAGTACTTC	CASSSLGRASPYEQYF
TRBV6-1	-	TRBJ1-5	few	TGTGCCAGCAGCACAGATAATCAGCCCCAGCATTTT	CASSTDNQPQHF
TRBV11-3	-	TRBJ2-3	many	TGTGCCAGCAGCTTCCGAGCTTCCACAGATACGCAGTATTTT	CASSFRASTDTQYF
TRBV29-1	TRBD2	TRBJ2-7	many	TGCAGCGTTGAGGGGGGGGGAGGGGCCTCCTACGAGCAGTACTTC	CSVEGGGGASYEQYF
TRBV20-1	TRBD2	TRBJ2-3	many	TGCAGTGCTCGACTAGCGGGACGGACAGATACGCAGTATTTT	CSARLAGRTDTQYF
TRBV19	TRBD1	TRBJ2-7	-	TGTGCCAGTAGTAGCCCCCGGGACAGGGAATACGAGCAGTACTTC	CASSSPRDREYEQYF
TRBV5-5	-	TRBJ1-1	-	TGTGCCAGCACCTCCGACGCTGGGTCCCTTGAAGCTTTCTTT	CASTSDAGSLEAFF
TRBV28	TRBD2	TRBJ2-1	few	TGTGCCAGCAGTCTTGATCCGGGACTAGCCCATGATGAGCAGTTCTTC	CASSLDPGLAHDEQFF
TRBV28	TRBD2	TRBJ2-7	-	TGTGCCAGCAGGGCGGGGGGGATATCAACTAGCGGGGACTACGAGCAGTACTTC	CASRAGGISTSGDYEQYF
TRBV2	TRBD1	TRBJ1-3	many	TGTGCCAGCAGGGGACAGGTTTTAACTGGAAACACCATATATTTT	CASRGQVLTGNTIYF
TRBV10-3	-	TRBJ2-5	-	TGTGCCATCAGTGAGGCCAAAGAGACCCAGTACTTC	CAISEAKETQYF
TRBV20-1	TRBD2	TRBJ2-5	many	TGCAGTGCTAGAGATCAGGGTAGCGGGAAGGAGACCCAGTACTTC	CSARDQGSGKETQYF
TRBV4-3	-	TRBJ1-2	many	TGCGCCAGCAGCCAAGAGACCCCTCCTAGGAGGGGAGGGTATGGCTACACCTTC	CASSQETPPRRGGYGYTF
TRBV6-1	-	TRBJ1-5	many	TGTGCCAGCAGTGAAGCGAGTAGCAATCAGCCCCAGCATTTT	CASSEASSNQPQHF
TRBV27	-	TRBJ1-2	many	TGTGCCAGCAGACCAACAGGGAGGGGGTATGGCTACACCTTC	CASRPTGRGYGYTF
TRBV6-1	TRBD2	TRBJ2-7	many	TGTGCCAGCAGCACGGGACTAGCGGGAGAAGGGTACGAGCAGTACTTC	CASSTGLAGEGYEQYF
TRBV9	-	TRBJ1-2	many	TGTGCCAGCAGCGTTCAGACCAATACTAACTATGGCTACACCTTC	CASSVQTNTNYGYTF
TRBV12-3/TRBV12-4	-	TRBJ1-2	many	TGTGCCAGCAGCCCAGGGGTCGGCTACACCTTC	CASSPGVGYTF
TRBV24-1	-	TRBJ1-4	-	TGTGCCACCAGTGATCCCAGGGATGGGAAGGAAAAACTGTTTTTT	CATSDPRDGKEKLFF
TRBV20-1	TRBD1	TRBJ2-5	-	TGCAGTATGAATGGACAGGGGGCGAAGACCCAGTACTTC	CSMNGQGAKTQYF
TRBV11-2	TRBD2	TRBJ2-1	many	TGTGCCAGCAGCTTTAGTGGGAGGGCCTGGGATGAGCAGTTCTTC	CASSFSGRAWDEQFF
TRBV12-3/TRBV12-4	TRBD1	TRBJ2-1	many	TGTGCCAGCATTTATGGGACAGGGGGCTACAAGTCCGATGAGCAGTTCTTC	CASIYGTGGYKSDEQFF
TRBV7-9	-	TRBJ2-3	many	TGTGCCAGCAGCTTCGAAGATACGCAGTATTTT	CASSFEDTQYF
TRBV20-1	-	TRBJ2-1	many	TGCAGTGCTAGACCCCGATACAATGAGCAGTTCTTC	CSARPRYNEQFF
TRBV7-8	TRBD1	TRBJ1-1	many	TGTGCCAGCAGCAGAACCGGGACAGGGGCGACTGAAGCTTTCTTT	CASSRTGTGATEAFF
TRBV2	-	TRBJ2-5	many	TGTGCCAGCAGTGGGGCCACCCGAGGGACCCAGTACTTC	CASSGATRGTQYF
TRBV19	-	TRBJ1-2	few	TGTGCCAGCGAGGACGGATCTGGGGGCTACACCTTC	CASEDGSGGYTF
TRBV5-1	-	TRBJ2-1	many	TGCGCCAGCAGCTTCGACGGCTACAATGAGCAGTTCTTC	CASSFDGYNEQFF
TRBV6-2/TRBV6-3	-	TRBJ2-5	few	TGTGCCAGCAGTCTCGCTAGCGACACACAAGAGACCCAGTACTTC	CASSLASDTQETQYF
TRBV7-9	-	TRBJ2-7	many	TGTGCCAGCAGCGCCCTTTACTACGAGCAGTACTTC	CASSALYYEQYF
TRBV20-1	-	TRBJ2-3	many	TGCAGTGCTAGAGAGGAGACAGATACGCAGTATTTT	CSAREETDTQYF
TRBV10-2	TRBD2	TRBJ2-1	many	TGCGCCAGCAACATAGGGGGACTAGCGTTACCATTAGGTGAGCAGTTCTTC	CASNIGGLALPLGEQFF
TRBV24-1	TRBD1	TRBJ2-7	many	TGTGCCACCAGCCCGGGACAGGAGCCCTACGAGCAGTACTTC	CATSPGQEPYEQYF
TRBV11-2	TRBD1	TRBJ1-5	-	TGTGCCAGCAGCCGGACAGGGAAGGATCAGCCCCAGCATTTT	CASSRTGKDQPQHF
TRBV19	TRBD1	TRBJ1-1	-	TGTGCCAGTAGTCCACGGACAGGGGGGAACACTGAAGCTTTCTTT	CASSPRTGGNTEAFF
TRBV11-1	TRBD2	TRBJ2-3	-	TGTGCCAGCAGCTCTGCCCTAGCGGGAGGTGGTGCAGATACGCAGTATTTT	CASSSALAGGGADTQYF